The 18 T cell receptor beta chains below were found in one sample sequenced in a study of memory CD4+ T cells and cytomegalovirus serostatus. The sort gate was single viable CD3+CD4+CD8-CD45RO+ cells for memory CD4+ T cells. The method was immunoSEQ multiplex PCR; TCRdb's version includes in-frame clones alone and lacks a portion of them. The sample carries tens of thousands of clones, 82% recorded once. The specimen sequenced was memory CD4+ T cells from blood. All receptors derive from an adult in good health and CMV-seronegative.

The genes are TRBV7-6 and TRBJ1-1, with a weak D call TRBD1 (6 bases). Germline V CDR1 and CDR2: SGHVS, FNYEAQ. Trimming took off 6 bases at V and 3 bases at J, with 14 bases between the two ends. The CDR3 contains 14 residues. The CDR3 DNA reads as TGTGCCAGCAGTACTGGAACAGGGTACACTGAAGCTTTCTTT. Translating gives CASSTGTGYTEAFF.

Within the sample, this clone is medium-sized. The chain is built from TRBV30 and TRBJ1-1; D is perhaps TRBD1 (6 bases). V lost 8 bases and J 4 bases, leaving 17 bases between the germline ends. Germline V gene sequence: CDR1 GTSNPN, CDR2 SVGIG (reference sequence). CDR3 size: 13 residues. The CDR3 nucleotides are TGTGCCGGGGGGCAGGGATGGGGCACTGAAGCTTTCTTT. It yields the protein CAGGQGWGTEAFF.

This chain joins TRBV4-1 and TRBJ2-3; TRBD2 matches at 7 bases. The V gene end was trimmed by 2 bases and the J gene end by 4 bases; junction bases not matched to a gene: 15. The CDR3 contains 18 residues. Germline V gene data show CDR1 as MGHRA and CDR2 as YSYEKL. CDR3 coding DNA: TGCGCCAGCAGCCAACCCCCTTCACTAGCGAATAGGGCAGATACGCAGTATTTT. It specifies CASSQPPSLANRADTQYF.

This clone appeared once. This rearrangement joins TRBV27 to TRBJ2-3, with 7 bases identical to TRBD1. Trimming removed 4 bases from V and 0 bases from J; junction bases left unmatched: 4. The CDR3 runs to 15 residues. The V gene's germline CDR1 is MNHEY and CDR2 SMNVEV (reference sequence). As DNA, the CDR3 is TGTGCCAGCAGTTCGTGGGGACAGAGCACAGATACGCAGTATTTT. The encoded protein is CASSSWGQSTDTQYF.

This clone was recorded once. The rearrangement uses TRBV5-1 and TRBJ2-7; D is uncertain. The V gene's germline CDR1 is SGHRS and CDR2 YFSETQ. Trimming removed 4 bases at V and 4 bases at J, with 12 bases between. The CDR3 has 13 amino acids. The CDR3 sequence: CASSADSGYEQYF. For the CDR3, the DNA is TGCGCCAGCAGCGCCGACTCTGGGTACGAGCAGTACTTC.

The J gene is TRBJ2-2, the V gene TRBV4-2; 14 nucleotides align to TRBD2. CDR1 and CDR2 (germline): LGHNA, YNFKEQ. The CDR3 has 19 residues. The J segment lost 2 bases and the V segment lost 0 bases, leaving 5 bases of the junction unmatched. In nucleotides, the CDR3 is TGTGCCAGCAGCCAAGATCCGACTAGCGGGAGGGCCAACACCGGGGAGCTGTTTTTT. It translates to CASSQDPTSGRANTGELFF.

The rearrangement links TRBV7-9 to TRBJ1-1; D is unresolved. Trimming removed 1 base from V and 0 bases from J, with 6 bases in between. Per the germline V gene, CDR1 is SEHNR and CDR2 is FQNEAQ (reference sequence). This CDR3 spans 14 amino acids. CDR3 loop: CASSLGQLNTEAFF. CDR3 coding DNA: TGTGCCAGCAGCTTAGGGCAGCTGAACACTGAAGCTTTCTTT.

The CDR3, as DNA: TGTGCCAGTAGTACCCCACAAGGGGCTTCCTACACTTCACCCCTCCACTTT. Amino acids: CASSTPQGASYTSPLHF. The chain links TRBV19 to TRBJ1-6; a weak D match, TRBD1 (5 bases). CDR3 length: 17 amino acids. From germline, CDR1 is LNHDA and CDR2 SQIVND (reference sequence). V was shortened by 4 bases and J by 9 bases, with 22 bases between the two germline ends.

Note on this clone: Different DNA sequences within this sample yield the same CDR3. The rearrangement joins TRBV5-1 to TRBJ2-1; the D gene could be TRBD1 or TRBD2 (6 bases each). This CDR3 has 15 residues. Germline V CDR1 and CDR2: SGHRS, YFSETQ. V was clipped by 2 bases and J by 0 bases, with 9 bases between them. CDR3 DNA: TGCGCCAGCAGCTTAGGGGGGAGCTCCTACAATGAGCAGTTCTTC. This sequence encodes CASSLGGSSYNEQFF.

The J gene is TRBJ1-5, the V gene TRBV29-1; TRBD1 matches at 8 bases. The CDR3 is 15 residues long. The V segment lost 4 bases and the J segment 3 bases; nucleotides outside the gene matches: 8. Germline CDR1 SQVTM, CDR2 ANQGSEA. CDR3 sequence: CSVGVGQGFNQPQHF. DNA of the CDR3: TGCAGCGTTGGGGTTGGACAGGGATTCAATCAGCCCCAGCATTTT.

The chain recombines TRBV7-8 with TRBJ2-5, with D possibly being TRBD1 (6 bases). The V end lost 4 bases, the J end lost 7 bases, and 13 bases lay between the germline ends. The CDR3 consists of 13 residues. Germline CDR1 SGHVS, CDR2 FQNEAQ. CDR3 in DNA: TGTGCCAGCAGCTCCTCAGGGGAAGGGACCCAGTACTTC. This gives the protein CASSSSGEGTQYF. The full variable domain, with the rest looked up from reference TRBV7-8 and TRBJ2-5, is GAGVSQSPRYKVAKRGQDVALRCDPISGHVSLFWYQQALGQGPEFLTYFQNEAQLDKSGLPSDRFFAERPEGSVSTLKIQRTQQEDSAVYLCASSSSGEGTQYFGPGTRLLVL.

V gene TRBV11-1 combines with J gene TRBJ1-6, with 8 positions matching TRBD1. Germline trimming cut 4 bases from V and 4 bases from J; bases unmatched to any gene: 9. Germline V gene lookup returns CDR1 SGHAT and CDR2 FQDESV (reference sequence). This CDR3 region has 17 residues. The CDR3 sequence: CASSSTDRGGYNSPLHF. CDR3 nucleotides: TGTGCCAGCAGCTCGACTGACAGGGGCGGTTATAATTCACCCCTCCACTTT.

The CDR3 is CASSESFAGNEQFF. The DNA of the CDR3 is TGCGCCAGCAGTGAGTCCTTTGCGGGCAATGAGCAGTTCTTC. This chain links TRBV10-1 with TRBJ2-1, with a possible D match to TRBD2 (5 bases). Trimming took off 0 bases at V and 6 bases at J, with 9 bases between the two ends. Germline V gives CDR1 WNHNN, CDR2 SYGVQD (reference sequence). The CDR3 covers 14 residues.

The chain has TRBV6-5 and TRBJ2-3, with D hard to call. The CDR3 has 14 amino acids. Deletions cut 6 bases from V and 2 bases from J, with 12 bases between. CDR1 and CDR2 from the germline V gene are MNHEY and SVGAGI. The CDR3 nucleotides are TGTGCCAGCAGCCTTGGTCCGTTCACAGATACGCAGTATTTT. Residues: CASSLGPFTDTQYF.

V gene TRBV2 combines with J gene TRBJ2-3, with D tentatively TRBD1 (6 bases). The V end lost 4 bases, the J end lost 2 bases, and 13 bases lay between the germline ends. Germline loops: CDR1 SNHLY, CDR2 FYNNEI. The CDR3 spans 15 residues. This chain's CDR3 is CASSAQGIYTDTQYF. The DNA of the CDR3 is TGTGCCAGCAGTGCTCAGGGGATTTACACAGATACGCAGTATTTT. The full variable domain, rest sourced from reference TRBV2 and TRBJ2-3, is EPEVTQTPSHQVTQMGQEVILRCVPISNHLYFYWYRQILGQKVEFLVSFYNNEISEKSEIFDDQFSVERPDGSNFTLKIRSTKLEDSAMYFCASSAQGIYTDTQYFGPGTRLTVL.

The rearrangement joins TRBV5-1 to TRBJ1-4, with TRBD1 as a possible D gene (6 bases). V was trimmed by 0 bases and J by 6 bases, leaving 12 bases between them. Germline V lookup: CDR1 SGHRS, CDR2 YFSETQ. The CDR3 is 15 amino acids. The CDR3 is CASSLGWGADEKLFF. CDR3 DNA sequence: TGCGCCAGCAGCTTGGGTTGGGGGGCGGATGAAAAACTGTTTTTT.

In its sample, this clone was seen once. This chain joins TRBV2 and TRBJ2-3, with 7 nucleotides matching TRBD1. Germline loops: CDR1 SNHLY, CDR2 FYNNEI. Trimming cost V 4 bases and J 3 bases; bases outside gene matches: 7. This CDR3 has 15 amino acids. CDR3: CASSGPGTVTDTQYF. The CDR3 bases are TGTGCCAGCAGTGGCCCCGGGACAGTTACAGATACGCAGTATTTT.

This clone appeared a few times. The V and J genes are TRBV7-6 and TRBJ2-2; D may be TRBD1 or TRBD2 (5 bases each). CDR3 length: 15 residues. Germline lookup yields CDR1 SGHVS and CDR2 FNYEAQ. Trimming shortened V by 6 bases and J by 1 base, and 12 bases separated the two germline ends. The chain's CDR3 is CASRAVGVNTGELFF. Here the CDR3 DNA reads TGTGCCAGCAGGGCAGTGGGGGTGAACACCGGGGAGCTGTTTTTT.